The 9 T cell receptor beta chains reported below all come from one sample, sequenced in a study of Graves' ophthalmopathy and Graves' hyperthyroidism. Amplification of the TCR beta CDR3 regions used RNA transcripts (as template). Second-round multiplex PCR came after first-round RT-PCR with HTBI primers. TCRdb reprocessed the multiplex PCR reads with MiXCR, giving one entry per CDR3 protein. The data hold roughly 610,000 distinct CDR3 sequences, with 22% observed a single time. The sequencing sample was made of peripheral blood. These receptors originate from a woman between 18 and 29 years old with stable Graves' hyperthyroidism. Some clones in this sample may be carry-over from other donors' samples.

This clonotype was found many times. The CDR3 region is CASSQARFSEQYF. CDR3 bases: TGTGCCAGCAGCCAAGCCCGCTTCTCCGAGCAGTACTTC. The chain joins TRBV14 to TRBJ2-7, with D uncertain. Germline V CDR1 and CDR2: SGHDN, FVKESK. CDR3 length: 13 residues. V was pared by 1 base and J by 6 bases, with 10 bases between.

This chain uses TRBV18 with TRBJ1-2; no firm D call. There are 14 residues in the CDR3. Germline CDR1 and CDR2: KGHSH and LQKENI. The ends were cut back, 0 bases at V and 5 bases at J, with 10 bases in the middle. CDR3 loop: CASSPPTPGYGYTF. CDR3 coding DNA: TGTGCCAGCTCACCACCTACGCCCGGGTATGGCTACACCTTC.

This clonotype has just a few counts. The V call is TRBV24-1, the J call TRBJ2-2, with 9 positions matching TRBD1. V shed 0 bases, J shed 5 bases, and the junction held 3 bases outside the gene matches. Germline V gene data show CDR1 as KGHDR and CDR2 as SFDVKD. This CDR3 is built from 16 residues. The CDR3: CATSDLGTGLTGELFF. CDR3 nucleotides: TGTGCCACCAGTGATTTGGGGACAGGGTTGACCGGGGAGCTGTTTTTT.

This clonotype has at least ten counts. V is TRBV7-6 and J is TRBJ2-7; tentative D call: TRBD2 (6 bases). Germline-derived CDR1 and CDR2 are SGHVS and FNYEAQ. The CDR3 extends over 15 amino acids. Trimming took 0 bases from V and 4 from J, leaving 13 bases between them. The CDR3 nucleotides read TGTGCCAGCAGCTTAGCCGGAGGGTTGGTATACGAGCAGTACTTC. Translation gives CASSLAGGLVYEQYF.

This clonotype was seen ten or more times. The chain carries TRBV29-1 and TRBJ2-5; TRBD1 agrees at 8 bases. This CDR3 has 14 residues. Losses at the gene ends were 6 bases for V and 5 bases for J; bases not matched to a gene: 11. Germline V CDR1 and CDR2: SQVTM, ANQGSEA. CDR3 region: CSVSGGTGGETQYF. CDR3 nucleotide sequence: TGCAGCGTCTCAGGAGGGACAGGCGGCGAGACCCAGTACTTC.

This clonotype was observed many times. The chain carries TRBV4-1 and TRBJ1-2, with D unresolved. V shed 0 bases and J shed 4 bases, with 12 bases lying between them. CDR3 length equals 15 residues. CDR1 and CDR2 (germline): MGHRA, YSYEKL. CDR3 in DNA: TGCGCCAGCAGCCAAGAGGATTGGAGTACCTATGGCTACACCTTC. As protein: CASSQEDWSTYGYTF.

This clonotype was seen a handful of times. The gene calls are TRBV12-3 or TRBV12-4 and TRBJ2-5; 10 nucleotides align to TRBD1. V lost 8 bases, J lost 6 bases, and 12 bases stayed unmatched. The CDR3 consists of 15 residues. The CDR3 coding sequence is TGTGCCAGCGGCCTTTCGGGACAGGGGCCCAAGACCCAGTACTTC. Translated: CASGLSGQGPKTQYF.

V and J are TRBV12-3 or TRBV12-4 and TRBJ1-5; D might be TRBD1 (6 bases). The ends were cut back, 11 bases at V and 3 bases at J, with 17 bases in the middle. The CDR3 runs to 14 residues. As DNA, the CDR3 is TGTGCCTCTAGGGGGTTGGCTAACAATCAGCCCCAGCATTTT. This encodes CASRGLANNQPQHF.

This clonotype was picked up a small number of times. The chain recombines TRBV20-1 with TRBJ1-3, with no clear D. CDR1 is DFQATT, CDR2 SNEGSKA, per germline (reference sequence). The V end was cut by 0 bases, the J end by 7 bases, with 16 bases between. The CDR3 extends over 15 amino acids. For the CDR3, the DNA is TGCAGTGCTAGAGATCATTTGGGGATTGGGAACACCATATATTTT. This codes for CSARDHLGIGNTIYF.